The table lists the clone carrying this T cell receptor (beta chain) with many counts. What it recognizes is unknown. This sample stems from a study of T-cell reconstitution after alpha-beta-depleted transplantation in children. V lost 6 bases, J lost 5 bases, and 9 bases stayed unmatched. The CDR3 covers 14 residues. Germline V lookup: CDR1 MDHEN, CDR2 SYDVKM. TCRbeta library preparation incorporated unique molecular identifiers. TCRdb processed the PCR reads anew with MiXCR; each CDR3 protein has one entry. The data hold 600,000 or so distinct CDR3 sequences, with about 21% observed a single time. Whole-study findings and limits: Expanded clones from the graft, numbering several hundred, reportedly supplied alpha-beta T cells about two months after transplant. T-cell counts and diversity at one year following transplant were attributed mainly to newly produced T cells. Where some patients showed high TCRbeta diversity at day 60, it came from recipient T cells and thymic progenitors that had survived.

The starting material was PBMCs, mostly from graft donor cells, obtained 360 days after TCRalphabeta/CD19-depleted stem cell transplant. The sequence came from a boy under two years old who had a stem cell transplant for acute myeloid leukemia, so the T cells may come from the graft donor. The rearrangement joins TRBV28 to TRBJ2-7; 8 nucleotides agree with TRBD1. Here the CDR3 reads CASRRTGTGNEQYV. The CDR3 nucleotides are TGTGCCAGCAGAAGAACCGGGACAGGAAACGAGCAGTACGTC.